This T cell receptor (beta chain) stems from a study of cytomegalovirus exposure and HLA in healthy donors. This CDR3 is 14 amino acids long. Germline values: CDR1 KGHSH, CDR2 LQKENI. Trimming took off 4 bases at V and 4 bases at J, with 10 bases between the two ends. Both 60 Vbeta primers and 13 Jbeta primers went into the PCR. The table came from immunoSEQ multiplex PCR; TCRdb's copy has only in-frame clones and leaves some out. The sample's table shows 100,000 to 150,000 clones. The TCR sequence derives from a man in his thirties or forties in good health and CMV-seronegative. J is TRBJ2-2 and V is TRBV18, with D perhaps matching TRBD1 (6 bases). Specimen: PBMCs. The CDR3 sequence: CASSLGTSTGELFF. DNA of the CDR3: TGTGCCAGCTCACTAGGGACATCCACCGGGGAGCTGTTTTTT.